This is a list of T cell receptor beta chains from one sample in a study of blood T cell repertoires in COVID-19. TCRdb keeps only in-frame clones here, not all; method: immunoSEQ multiplex PCR. Of about 300,000 clones in the sample, roughly 85% are singletons; the top ten hold approximately 5%. The sample was PBMCs or T cells enriched from blood (not recorded which). The receptors derive from a woman in her 30s who had recovered from COVID-19. The CDR3 runs from the conserved cysteine through the conserved F or W. The D gene is left open where the match is weak. Size values are once, few and many counts, or a class for expanded clones, and some rows have none.

-	TRBV18	TRBJ2-7	-	CASSRGPPNYEQYF	TGTGCCAGCTCACGGGGGCCACCGAACTACGAGCAGTACTTC
-	TRBV6-5	TRBJ1-3	-	CASRDRDRLQGTIYF	TGTGCCAGCAGGGACCGGGACCGATTACAGGGCACCATATATTTT
-	TRBV29-1	TRBJ2-3	-	CSVDRGIGTQYF	TGCAGCGTTGATCGGGGAATAGGTACGCAGTATTTT
-	TRBV20-1	TRBJ1-2	-	CSASYNGYTF	TGCAGTGCCAGTTATAATGGCTACACCTTC
-	TRBV30	TRBJ1-5	TRBD1	CACGTAINQPQHF	TGTGCCTGTGGGACAGCGATAAATCAGCCCCAGCATTTT
-	TRBV30	TRBJ1-5	TRBD1	CAWSETGGVGQPQHF	TGTGCCTGGAGCGAGACAGGGGGCGTCGGTCAGCCCCAGCATTTT
-	TRBV7-2	TRBJ1-1	-	CASSFARVNTEAFF	TGTGCCAGCAGCTTTGCCAGGGTAAACACTGAAGCTTTCTTT
-	TRBV28	TRBJ2-6	TRBD1	CASRTGQGSGANVLTF	TGTGCCAGCAGGACGGGACAGGGGTCTGGGGCCAACGTCCTGACTTTC
-	TRBV15	TRBJ1-1	TRBD1	CATSRDRFLDGTEAFF	TGTGCCACCAGCAGGGACAGGTTTTTGGATGGCACTGAAGCTTTCTTT
-	TRBV7-2	TRBJ2-7	-	CASSLPGISYEQYF	TGTGCCAGCAGCTTACCCGGGATCTCCTACGAGCAGTACTTC
once	TRBV10-3	TRBJ1-1	-	CAISEAGPGTEAFF	TGTGCCATCAGTGAGGCAGGGCCGGGCACTGAAGCTTTCTTT
-	TRBV29-1	TRBJ1-1	TRBD1	CSEERQGTSEAFF	TGCAGCGAGGAAAGACAGGGTACATCTGAAGCTTTCTTT
-	TRBV11-1	TRBJ2-5	-	CASSLRFQETQYF	TGTGCCAGCAGCTTGAGGTTCCAAGAGACCCAGTACTTC
-	TRBV19	TRBJ2-3	TRBD1	CASSNGQGAGTDTQYF	TGTGCCAGTAGTAACGGACAGGGGGCAGGGACAGATACGCAGTATTTT